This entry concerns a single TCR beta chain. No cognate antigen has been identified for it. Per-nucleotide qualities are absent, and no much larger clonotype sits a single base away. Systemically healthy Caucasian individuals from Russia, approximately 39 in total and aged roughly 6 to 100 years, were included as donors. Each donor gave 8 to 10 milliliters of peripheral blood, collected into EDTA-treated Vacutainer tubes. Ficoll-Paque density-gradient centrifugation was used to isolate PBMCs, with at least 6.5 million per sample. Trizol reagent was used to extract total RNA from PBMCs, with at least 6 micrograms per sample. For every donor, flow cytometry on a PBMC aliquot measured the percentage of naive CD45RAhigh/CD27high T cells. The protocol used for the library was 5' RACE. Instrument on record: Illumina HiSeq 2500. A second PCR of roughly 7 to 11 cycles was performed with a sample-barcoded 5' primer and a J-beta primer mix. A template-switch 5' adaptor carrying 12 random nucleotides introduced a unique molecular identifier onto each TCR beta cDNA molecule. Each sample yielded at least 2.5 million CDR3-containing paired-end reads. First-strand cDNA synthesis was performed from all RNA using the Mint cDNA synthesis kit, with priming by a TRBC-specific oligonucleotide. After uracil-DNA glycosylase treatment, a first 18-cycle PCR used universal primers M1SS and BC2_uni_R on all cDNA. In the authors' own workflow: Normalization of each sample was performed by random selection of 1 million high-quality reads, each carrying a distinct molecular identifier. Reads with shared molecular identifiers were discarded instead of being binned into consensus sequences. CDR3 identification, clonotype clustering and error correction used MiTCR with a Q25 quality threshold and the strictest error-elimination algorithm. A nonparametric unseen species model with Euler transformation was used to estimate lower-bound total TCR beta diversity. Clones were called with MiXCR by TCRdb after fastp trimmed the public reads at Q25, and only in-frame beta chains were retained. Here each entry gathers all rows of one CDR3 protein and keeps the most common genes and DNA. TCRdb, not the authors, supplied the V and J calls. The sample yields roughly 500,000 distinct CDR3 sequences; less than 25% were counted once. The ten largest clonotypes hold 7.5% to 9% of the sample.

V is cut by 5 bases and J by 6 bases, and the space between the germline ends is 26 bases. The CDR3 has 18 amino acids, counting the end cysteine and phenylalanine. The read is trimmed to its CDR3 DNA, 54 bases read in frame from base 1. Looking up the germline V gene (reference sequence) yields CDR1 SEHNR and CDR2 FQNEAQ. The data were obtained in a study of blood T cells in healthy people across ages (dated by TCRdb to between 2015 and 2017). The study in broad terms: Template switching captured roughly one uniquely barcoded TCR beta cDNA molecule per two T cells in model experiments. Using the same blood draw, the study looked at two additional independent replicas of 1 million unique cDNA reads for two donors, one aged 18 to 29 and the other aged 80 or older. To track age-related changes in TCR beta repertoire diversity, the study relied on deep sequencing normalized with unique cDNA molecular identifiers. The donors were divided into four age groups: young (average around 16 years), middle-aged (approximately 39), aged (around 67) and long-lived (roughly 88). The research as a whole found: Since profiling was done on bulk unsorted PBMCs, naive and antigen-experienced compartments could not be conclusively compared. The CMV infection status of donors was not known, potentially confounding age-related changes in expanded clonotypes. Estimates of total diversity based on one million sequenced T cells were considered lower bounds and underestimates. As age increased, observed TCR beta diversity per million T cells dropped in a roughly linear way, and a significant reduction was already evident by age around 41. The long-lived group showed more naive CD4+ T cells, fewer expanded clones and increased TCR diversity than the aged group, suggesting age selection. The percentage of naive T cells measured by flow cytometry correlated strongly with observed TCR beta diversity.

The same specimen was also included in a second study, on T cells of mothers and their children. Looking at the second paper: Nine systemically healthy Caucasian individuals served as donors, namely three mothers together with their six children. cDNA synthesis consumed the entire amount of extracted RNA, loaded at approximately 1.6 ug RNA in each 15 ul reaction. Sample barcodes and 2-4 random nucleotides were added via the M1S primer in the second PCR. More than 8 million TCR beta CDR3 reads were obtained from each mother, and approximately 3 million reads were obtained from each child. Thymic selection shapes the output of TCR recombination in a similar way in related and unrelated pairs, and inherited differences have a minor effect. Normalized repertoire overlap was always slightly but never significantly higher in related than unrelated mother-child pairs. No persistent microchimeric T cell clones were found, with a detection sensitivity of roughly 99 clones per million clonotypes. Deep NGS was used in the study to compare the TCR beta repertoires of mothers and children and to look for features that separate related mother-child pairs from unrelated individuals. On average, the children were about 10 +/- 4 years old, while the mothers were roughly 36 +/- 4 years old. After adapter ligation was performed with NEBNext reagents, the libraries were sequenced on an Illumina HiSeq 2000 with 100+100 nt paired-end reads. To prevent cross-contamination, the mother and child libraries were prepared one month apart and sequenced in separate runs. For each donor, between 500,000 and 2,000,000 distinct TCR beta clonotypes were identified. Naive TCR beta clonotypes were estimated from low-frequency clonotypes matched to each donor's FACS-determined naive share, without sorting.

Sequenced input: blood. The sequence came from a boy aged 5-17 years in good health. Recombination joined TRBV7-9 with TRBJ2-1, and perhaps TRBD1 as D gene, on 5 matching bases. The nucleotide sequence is TGTGCCAGCAGCCCAGCCCCACAGGTGAGGTTTTCGGGCAATGAGCAGTTCTTC. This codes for CASSPAPQVRFSGNEQFF. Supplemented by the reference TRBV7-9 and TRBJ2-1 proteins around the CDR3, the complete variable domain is DTGVSQNPRHKITKRGQNVTFRCDPISEHNRLYWYRQTLGQGPEFLTYFQNEAQLEKSRLLSDRFSAERPKGSFSTLEIQRTEQGDSAMYLCASSPAPQVRFSGNEQFFGPGTRLTVL.